This TCR beta chain was observed in a study of cytomegalovirus exposure and HLA in healthy donors. Study-wide results and limits: Sequence variants that were highly shared formed a cluster that was likely a sequencing artifact.

The PCR made use of 60 Vbeta and 13 Jbeta primers. TCRdb's copy holds only in-frame clones and misses some; the assay was immunoSEQ multiplex PCR. The sample includes about 120,000 clones, under 85% of them seen just once. Trimming cost V 0 bases and J 5 bases; bases outside gene matches: 11. This CDR3 contains 17 residues. The V gene's germline CDR1 is LGHNA and CDR2 YSLEER. Of note for this clone: The antigen is unknown.

This clonotype originated in a man in his thirties or forties in good health and CMV-seropositive. The source material was PBMCs. This chain connects TRBV4-3 to TRBJ2-3; 7 nucleotides match TRBD2. DNA of the CDR3: TGCGCCAGCAGCCAAGATCGGGGAGGGTCAGGGAGAGATACGCAGTATTTT. Amino acids: CASSQDRGGSGRDTQYF.